A single sample is the source of the 30 T cell receptor beta chains below, sequenced in a study of T cell changes during pregnancy in multiple sclerosis. Clones were sequenced by immunoSEQ multiplex PCR, and TCRdb holds only the in-frame ones, with some missing. The profile covers about 44,000 clones, with approximately 90% appearing a single time and about 1% taken by the ten largest. Here the sequenced sample was CD4+ T cells from peripheral blood mononuclear cells, taken after pregnancy. These receptors were collected from a female donor with multiple sclerosis, enrolled in a pregnancy study.

The chain recombines TRBV28 with TRBJ2-7, with TRBD1 as a possible D gene (6 bases). Germline V gives CDR1 MDHEN, CDR2 SYDVKM. The ends were cut back, 1 base at V and 4 bases at J, with 14 bases in the middle. CDR3 size: 15 residues. This CDR3 is CASSLYSGGKYEQYF. DNA for the CDR3: TGTGCCAGCAGTTTATATAGTGGGGGCAAATACGAGCAGTACTTC.

The V gene is TRBV7-9, the J gene TRBJ2-7, with 9 bases matching TRBD2. The germline V gene has CDR1 SEHNR and CDR2 FQNEAQ (reference sequence). After removal of 5 bases from V and 6 bases from J, the junction contained 8 bases not matched to a gene. This CDR3 is built from 14 residues. CDR3 amino acids: CASSLRLAESEQYF. CDR3 bases: TGTGCCAGCAGCCTCAGACTAGCGGAAAGCGAGCAGTACTTC.

The chain uses TRBV7-9 and TRBJ2-5; TRBD2 might be the D (6 bases). CDR3 length: 17 amino acids. Trimming shortened V by 0 bases and J by 5 bases, and 19 bases separated the two germline ends. The V gene's germline CDR1 is SEHNR and CDR2 FQNEAQ (reference sequence). The CDR3 DNA reads TGTGCCAGCAGCTTAGCGATTGGCGGGAAGGTAGGGGAGACCCAGTACTTC. Amino acid sequence: CASSLAIGGKVGETQYF.

The CDR3: CASSPGQSYNEQFF. As DNA, the CDR3 is TGCGCCAGCAGCCCGGGACAGTCCTACAATGAGCAGTTCTTC. The chain couples TRBV5-1 to TRBJ2-1; 7 bases match TRBD1. This CDR3 has 14 amino acids. The V and J ends lost 4 bases and 1 base, in that order; junction bases with no gene match: 2. Per germline, CDR1 SGHRS and CDR2 YFSETQ.

The rearrangement uses TRBV5-1 and TRBJ2-7; 7 bases line up with TRBD1. The ends lost 2 bases at V and 1 base at J; junction bases unmatched: 12. The CDR3 extends over 17 amino acids. In germline, CDR1 is SGHRS, CDR2 YFSETQ. The CDR3 reads CASSLGIGTDGSYEQYF. The CDR3 DNA sequence: TGCGCCAGCAGCTTAGGAATTGGGACAGACGGTTCCTACGAGCAGTACTTC.

The chain links TRBV30 to TRBJ1-1; D call uncertain. Trimming took off 2 bases at V and 1 base at J, with 8 bases between the two ends. The CDR3 is 13 amino acids. Germline V gives CDR1 GTSNPN, CDR2 SVGIG (reference sequence). This CDR3 reads CAWSHSQNTEAFF. In nucleotides, the CDR3 is TGTGCCTGGAGTCACAGTCAGAACACTGAAGCTTTCTTT.

The chain is built from TRBV5-4 and TRBJ1-2; tentative D call: TRBD1 (5 bases). The V and J ends lost 0 bases and 6 bases respectively, with 15 bases between them. The CDR3 extends over 15 amino acids. The germline gives CDR1 SGHNT, CDR2 YYREEE (reference sequence). The CDR3 loop reads CASSLEIQGFHGYTF. Here the CDR3 DNA reads TGTGCCAGCAGCTTGGAAATTCAGGGTTTTCATGGCTACACCTTC.

The chain joins TRBV11-2 to TRBJ2-3, with a possible D match to TRBD2 (6 bases). Germline CDR1 SGHAT, CDR2 FQNNGV. Trimming stripped 1 base from V and 1 base from J, with 12 bases between. The CDR3 runs to 16 residues. CDR3 in DNA: TGTGCCAGCAGCTTAGTACTAGCAACCGGCACAGATACGCAGTATTTT. The encoded protein is CASSLVLATGTDTQYF.

The chain combines TRBV7-2 with TRBJ2-7; tentative D call: TRBD2 (5 bases). CDR1 SGHTA and CDR2 FQGNSA come from the germline V gene. The CDR3 length is 15 residues. The V end lost 5 bases, the J end lost 3 bases, and 17 bases lay between the germline ends. The CDR3 loop is CASSPSASQHYEQYF. The CDR3, as DNA: TGTGCCAGCAGCCCGAGCGCTAGCCAGCACTACGAGCAGTACTTC.

V usage is TRBV27 and J usage is TRBJ1-2; 8 bases are shared with TRBD1. J lost 5 bases, V lost 2 bases, and 7 bases had no gene match. Germline CDR1 reads MNHEY; CDR2 reads SMNVEV (reference sequence). The CDR3 length is 15 residues. CDR3 loop: CASSLSRGQLYGYTF. The DNA of the CDR3 is TGTGCCAGCAGTTTAAGCAGGGGGCAACTTTATGGCTACACCTTC.

This chain links TRBV29-1 with TRBJ1-1; tentative D call: TRBD1 (5 bases). The CDR3 totals 13 residues. Germline assignment: CDR1 SQVTM and CDR2 ANQGSEA. Trimming cost V 8 bases and J 0 bases, with 13 bases left between them. In DNA, the CDR3 is TGCAGCTCTGCCCTACAGGTGAACACTGAAGCTTTCTTT. It is translated as CSSALQVNTEAFF.

This clone counts as medium-sized. The CDR3 loop is CASSQQGASEAFF. In DNA form, the CDR3 reads TGTGCCAGCAGCCAGCAGGGGGCCTCTGAAGCTTTCTTT. The rearrangement links TRBV7-2 to TRBJ1-1; 8 positions match TRBD1. Germline V CDR1 and CDR2: SGHTA, FQGNSA. The CDR3 spans 13 residues. V dropped 5 bases and J dropped 6; count of bases not matched to a gene: 5.

The CDR3 bases are TGTGCCAGCAGTTCTACACAGGGCCACTATGGCTACACCTTC. Its translation is CASSSTQGHYGYTF. V usage is TRBV28 and J usage is TRBJ1-2; weak D call: TRBD1 (6 bases). This CDR3 spans 14 amino acids. V gave up 4 bases and J gave up 3 bases, with 12 bases separating them. In germline, CDR1 is MDHEN, CDR2 SYDVKM.

The chain uses TRBV7-7 and TRBJ1-2; 7 positions agree with TRBD1. The germline V gene encodes CDR1 SSHAT and CDR2 FNYEAQ (reference sequence). There are 15 residues in the CDR3. V was pared by 3 bases and J by 5 bases, with 9 bases of the junction left unmatched. CDR3 nucleotides: TGTGCCAGCAGCTTGGGACAGATACCACTATATGGCTACACCTTC. Amino acids: CASSLGQIPLYGYTF.

This chain connects TRBV9 to TRBJ2-4; 8 bases match TRBD2. The CDR3 is 16 residues long. After removal of 4 bases from V and 0 bases from J, the junction contained 6 bases not matched to a gene. Looked up from germline, CDR1 is SGDLS and CDR2 is YYNGEE. CDR3 DNA: TGTGCCAGCAGCTTAACTAGCGGAGTAGCCAAAAACATTCAGTACTTC. Its translation: CASSLTSGVAKNIQYF.

The genes are TRBV7-6 and TRBJ2-3; no reliable D call. The germline V and J ends were trimmed by 5 bases and 6 bases, with 12 bases remaining between them. Per germline, CDR1 SGHVS and CDR2 FNYEAQ. The CDR3 loop spans 13 amino acids. The CDR3 loop reads CASSNSVWDTQYF. The CDR3 DNA sequence: TGTGCCAGCAGCAACTCCGTTTGGGATACGCAGTATTTT. The whole variable domain, filled in from reference TRBV7-6 and TRBJ2-3, reads GAGVSQSPRYKVTKRGQDVALRCDPISGHVSLYWYRQALGQGPEFLTYFNYEAQQDKSGLPNDRFSAERPEGSISTLTIQRTEQRDSAMYRCASSNSVWDTQYFGPGTRLTVL.

The count of this clone is one. The chain recombines TRBV6-6 with TRBJ1-4; unclear D gene. Per the germline V gene, CDR1 is MNHNY and CDR2 is SVGAGI (reference sequence). The CDR3 length is 14 residues. Trimming removed 1 base at V and 5 bases at J, with 8 bases between. The CDR3 is CASSYLASNEKLFF. Written as DNA, the CDR3 is TGTGCCAGCAGTTACTTAGCATCAAATGAAAAACTGTTTTTT.

This clone was detected once. V and J are TRBV9 and TRBJ2-5; TRBD2 matches 11 bases. This CDR3 comprises 18 residues. Germline lookup yields CDR1 SGDLS and CDR2 YYNGEE. The V and J ends lost 4 bases and 4 bases, in that order; junction bases with no gene match: 15. The CDR3 loop reads CASSSGTSGRGIGETQYF. The CDR3 DNA sequence: TGTGCCAGCAGCAGTGGAACTAGCGGGAGAGGAATCGGAGAGACCCAGTACTTC.

The chain has TRBV6-5 and TRBJ2-7, with TRBD1 as a possible D gene (6 bases). Trimming pared 4 bases from V and 5 bases from J, leaving 9 bases between. Germline values: CDR1 MNHEY, CDR2 SVGAGI. The CDR3 consists of 12 residues. The CDR3 here is CASSLDRHEQYF. The CDR3 DNA reads TGTGCCAGCAGTTTGGACAGACACGAGCAGTACTTC.

CDR3 residues: CASSVGRGRSVTGELFF. In DNA form, the CDR3 reads TGTGCCAGCAGCGTAGGGCGCGGGAGATCGGTCACCGGGGAGCTGTTTTTT. The rearrangement uses TRBV9 and TRBJ2-2, with 7 bases identical to TRBD2. This CDR3 spans 17 amino acids. Germline V gives CDR1 SGDLS, CDR2 YYNGEE. V dropped 0 bases and J dropped 4; count of bases not matched to a gene: 9.

The rearrangement links TRBV9 to TRBJ2-1, with 13 bases fitting TRBD2. Unmatched junction bases numbered 5, after V lost 6 bases and J lost 8 bases. The germline V gene has CDR1 SGDLS and CDR2 YYNGEE. The CDR3 runs to 14 residues. The CDR3 region has the DNA TGTGCCAGCACGAGGACTAGCGGGAGTTATGAGCAGTTCTTC. It codes for CASTRTSGSYEQFF.

The V gene is TRBV11-3, the J gene TRBJ2-3; TRBD1 matches at 8 bases. V dropped 3 bases and J dropped 1; count of bases not matched to a gene: 6. The CDR3 has 16 amino acids. Germline values: CDR1 SGHNT, CDR2 YENEEA. CDR3 in amino acids: CASSFGTGSGTDTQYF. For the CDR3, the DNA is TGTGCCAGCAGCTTCGGGACAGGATCTGGCACAGATACGCAGTATTTT.

In DNA form, the CDR3 reads TGTGCCAGCAGTTTATTAGGGCAGGGGAAGGGTGAAGCTTTCTTT. This codes for CASSLLGQGKGEAFF. The chain uses TRBV27 and TRBJ1-1; possibly TRBD1 for D (6 bases). The V gene lost 1 base and the J gene lost 7 bases, with 16 bases spanning the gap. Per the germline V gene, CDR1 is MNHEY and CDR2 is SMNVEV (reference sequence). This CDR3 spans 15 amino acids.

The rearrangement uses TRBV6-5 and TRBJ2-7, with TRBD2 matching 7 bases. Trimming took 7 bases from V and 5 from J; bases not matched to a gene: 8. CDR3 length: 13 residues. Per the germline V gene, CDR1 is MNHEY and CDR2 is SVGAGI. The CDR3 loop reads CASTRREFNEQYF. In DNA form, the CDR3 reads TGTGCCAGCACGAGGCGGGAGTTCAACGAGCAGTACTTC.

The CDR3 region has the DNA TGTGCCAGCAGCTTAGCGGCTAGCACAGATACGCAGTATTTT. Translation: CASSLAASTDTQYF. The chain couples TRBV7-9 to TRBJ2-3; no reliable D call. This CDR3 comprises 14 residues. Germline CDR1 and CDR2: SEHNR and FQNEAQ (reference sequence). V dropped 0 bases and J dropped 0 bases, with 4 bases sitting between them.

The V and J genes are TRBV5-4 and TRBJ2-3; a possible D gene is TRBD2 (5 bases). CDR3 size: 16 residues. Germline assignment: CDR1 SGHNT and CDR2 YYREEE (reference sequence). Deletions cut 0 bases from V and 4 bases from J, with 15 bases between. The CDR3 here is CASSLGLAERADTQYF. DNA of the CDR3: TGTGCCAGCAGCTTGGGTCTAGCAGAACGCGCAGATACGCAGTATTTT.

The chain recombines TRBV5-1 with TRBJ2-1; TRBD1 is a possible D gene (5 bases). Germline V CDR1 and CDR2: SGHRS, YFSETQ. V was cut by 1 base and J by 5 bases, with 13 bases left in between. The CDR3 is 15 amino acids. The CDR3: CASSLWAGSDNEQFF. The CDR3 DNA follows: TGCGCCAGCAGCTTGTGGGCAGGGTCCGACAATGAGCAGTTCTTC.

This clone was observed a single time. V is TRBV30 and J is TRBJ2-7; possible D gene TRBD2, 5 bases. Trimming took 0 bases from V and 2 from J, leaving 8 bases between them. Germline assignment: CDR1 GTSNPN and CDR2 SVGIG (reference sequence). This CDR3 has 13 amino acids. Written as DNA, the CDR3 is TGTGCCTGGAGTGTACTGACTACCTACGAGCAGTACTTC. Encoded protein: CAWSVLTTYEQYF.

The gene calls are TRBV11-2 and TRBJ1-2; 9 positions match TRBD1. Germline-derived CDR1 and CDR2 are SGHAT and FQNNGV. Unmatched junction bases numbered 3, after V lost 5 bases and J lost 2 bases. The CDR3 spans 14 residues. CDR3 sequence: CASSPGTGNYGYTF. In DNA, the CDR3 is TGTGCCAGCAGCCCGGGGACAGGGAACTATGGCTACACCTTC.

The chain couples TRBV7-9 to TRBJ2-2; weak D call: TRBD1 (6 bases). V lost 5 bases, J lost 0 bases, and 10 bases lay in between. This CDR3 has 15 residues. Germline V gene sequence: CDR1 SEHNR, CDR2 FQNEAQ (reference sequence). CDR3 nucleotide sequence: TGTGCCAGCAGCCAACAGGGCGCGAACACCGGGGAGCTGTTTTTT. This sequence encodes CASSQQGANTGELFF.